These 6 T cell receptor beta chains were all obtained from the same sample, sequenced in a study of shared clonotypes between healthy human individuals (dated by TCRdb to the early 2020s). Library construction relied on the immunoSEQ multiplex PCR assay. Not all clones reach the TCRdb copy of this immuneACCESS table, which keeps in-frame sequences only. Checked studies attribute under half of the gap to unresolved V genes and leave the rest unexplained. Counted in this sample were roughly 2.1 million clones; about 93% of them appeared once. The ten largest clones add up to under 2% of the sample. CD8 naive samples were CD45RO-negative cells positively selected for CCR7, giving a CD45RA+CCR7+ population that excluded TemRA cells. What was sequenced was naive CD8+ T cells from PBMCs. Sample cell subset or site, as interpreted from the label and publication: CD45RA+CCR7+. All receptors derive from a man younger than 35 in good health. Some clones in this sample may be carry-over from other donors' samples.

The chain has TRBV19 and TRBJ2-2, with 8 bases identical to TRBD1. J gave up 8 bases and V 6 bases, and 5 bases lay outside the gene matches. Germline-derived CDR1 and CDR2 are LNHDA and SQIVND (reference sequence). This CDR3 comprises 13 residues. The CDR3 spells CASRLDRGGELFF. The CDR3, as DNA: TGTGCCAGTAGGCTCGACAGGGGTGGGGAGCTGTTTTTT.

V is TRBV10-3 and J is TRBJ2-7; the match to TRBD2 covers 12 bases. Germline CDR1 ENHRY, CDR2 SYGVKD. This CDR3 has 16 amino acids. Trimming removed 4 bases from V and 3 bases from J; junction bases left unmatched: 7. The DNA of the CDR3 is TGTGCCATCAGTGTGACTAGCGGGAGTAAGATCTACGAGCAGTACTTC. Protein product: CAISVTSGSKIYEQYF.

The chain combines TRBV7-9 with TRBJ1-4; D uncertain. Germline lookup yields CDR1 SEHNR and CDR2 FQNEAQ (reference sequence). Trimming pared 7 bases from V and 5 bases from J, leaving 8 bases between. The CDR3 runs 12 residues. The CDR3 nucleotides read TGTGCCAGCACCCCCGGCAATGAAAAACTGTTTTTT. Translation gives CASTPGNEKLFF.

The genes are TRBV28 and TRBJ2-5; D remains ambiguous. Germline lookup yields CDR1 MDHEN and CDR2 SYDVKM. The CDR3 is 12 residues long. Trimming cost V 2 bases and J 5 bases, with 6 bases left between them. The CDR3 loop reads CASSLRLETQYF. The CDR3 coding sequence is TGTGCCAGCAGTTTAAGGTTGGAGACCCAGTACTTC.

The genes are TRBV7-9 and TRBJ2-7; D remains ambiguous. Germline CDR1 is SEHNR and CDR2 is FQNEAQ (reference sequence). The V gene lost 5 bases and the J gene lost 5 bases, with 19 bases spanning the gap. The CDR3 contains 15 residues. The CDR3 region has the DNA TGTGCCAGCAGCCCCAATAGAGTATTGGCGAACGAGCAGTACTTC. Encoded protein: CASSPNRVLANEQYF.

The chain links TRBV18 to TRBJ1-2; TRBD1 might be the D (5 bases). Germline values: CDR1 KGHSH, CDR2 LQKENI. The CDR3 has 16 amino acids. Trimming left V 3 bases short and J 3 bases short, with 17 bases between. The CDR3 is CASSPERGDRYYGYTF. The CDR3 nucleotides read TGTGCCAGCTCACCTGAACGTGGAGACAGATACTATGGCTACACCTTC.